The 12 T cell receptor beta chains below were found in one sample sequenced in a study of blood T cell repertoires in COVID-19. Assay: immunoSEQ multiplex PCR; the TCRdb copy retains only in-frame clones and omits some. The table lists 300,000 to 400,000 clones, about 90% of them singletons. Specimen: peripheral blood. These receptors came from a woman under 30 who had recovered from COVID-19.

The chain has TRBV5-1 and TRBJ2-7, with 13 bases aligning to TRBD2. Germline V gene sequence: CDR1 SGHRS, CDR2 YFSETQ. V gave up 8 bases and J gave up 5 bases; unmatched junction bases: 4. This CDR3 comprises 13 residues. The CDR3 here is CASRTSGSHEQYV. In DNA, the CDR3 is TGCGCCAGTAGGACTAGCGGGAGCCACGAGCAGTACGTC.

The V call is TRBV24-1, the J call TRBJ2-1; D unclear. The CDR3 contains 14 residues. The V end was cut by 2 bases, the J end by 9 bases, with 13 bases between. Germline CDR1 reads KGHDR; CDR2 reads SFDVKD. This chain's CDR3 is CATSDSPAVGEQFF. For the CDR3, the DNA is TGTGCCACCAGTGATTCGCCGGCGGTGGGTGAGCAGTTCTTC.

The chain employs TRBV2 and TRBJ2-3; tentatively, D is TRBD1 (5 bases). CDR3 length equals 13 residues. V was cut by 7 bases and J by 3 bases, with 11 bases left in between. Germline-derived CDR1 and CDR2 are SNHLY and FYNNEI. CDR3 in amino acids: CASMGRGTDTQYF. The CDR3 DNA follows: TGTGCCAGCATGGGAAGGGGTACAGATACGCAGTATTTT.

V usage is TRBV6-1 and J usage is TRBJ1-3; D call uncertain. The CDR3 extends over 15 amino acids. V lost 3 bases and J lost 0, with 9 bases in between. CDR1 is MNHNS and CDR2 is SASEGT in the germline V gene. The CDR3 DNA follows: TGTGCCAGCAGTGAGAGCGTCAGCTCTGGAAACACCATATATTTT. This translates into CASSESVSSGNTIYF.

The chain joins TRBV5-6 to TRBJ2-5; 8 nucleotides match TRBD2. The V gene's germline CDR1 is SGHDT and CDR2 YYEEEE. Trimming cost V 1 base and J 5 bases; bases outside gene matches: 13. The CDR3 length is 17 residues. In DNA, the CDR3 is TGTGCCAGCAGCTTGTGGGGACTAGGTCGAGTGTGGGAGACCCAGTACTTC. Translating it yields CASSLWGLGRVWETQYF. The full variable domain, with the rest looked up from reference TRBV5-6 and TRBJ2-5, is DAGVTQSPTHLIKTRGQQVTLRCSPKSGHDTVSWYQQALGQGPQFIFQYYEEEERQRGNFPDRFSGHQFPNYSSELNVNALLLGDSALYLCASSLWGLGRVWETQYFGPGTRLLVL.

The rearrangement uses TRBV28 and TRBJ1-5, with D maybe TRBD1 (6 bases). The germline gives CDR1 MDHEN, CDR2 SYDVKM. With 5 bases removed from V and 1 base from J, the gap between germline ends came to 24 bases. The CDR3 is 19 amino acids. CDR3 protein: CASSPQTPDRFPSNQPQHF. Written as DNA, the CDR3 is TGTGCCAGCAGTCCTCAAACCCCCGACAGGTTTCCAAGCAATCAGCCCCAGCATTTT. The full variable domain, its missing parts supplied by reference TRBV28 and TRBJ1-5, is DVKVTQSSRYLVKRTGEKVFLECVQDMDHENMFWYRQDPGLGLRLIYFSYDVKMKEKGDIPEGYSVSREKKERFSLILESASTNQTSMYLCASSPQTPDRFPSNQPQHFGDGTRLSIL.

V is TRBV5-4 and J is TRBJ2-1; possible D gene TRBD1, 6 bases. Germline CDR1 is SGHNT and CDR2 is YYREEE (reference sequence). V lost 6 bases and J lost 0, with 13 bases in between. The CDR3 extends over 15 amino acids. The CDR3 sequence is CASKEGQYSYNEQFF. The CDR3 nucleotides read TGTGCCAGCAAAGAAGGACAGTACTCCTACAATGAGCAGTTCTTC.

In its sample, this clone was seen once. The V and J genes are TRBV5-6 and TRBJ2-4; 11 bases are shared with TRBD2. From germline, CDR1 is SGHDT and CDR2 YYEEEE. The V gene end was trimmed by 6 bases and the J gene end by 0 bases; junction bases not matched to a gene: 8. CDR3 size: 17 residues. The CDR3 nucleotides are TGTGCCAGCAACCCGACTAGCGGGATTCTAGCCAAAAACATTCAGTACTTC. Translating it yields CASNPTSGILAKNIQYF.

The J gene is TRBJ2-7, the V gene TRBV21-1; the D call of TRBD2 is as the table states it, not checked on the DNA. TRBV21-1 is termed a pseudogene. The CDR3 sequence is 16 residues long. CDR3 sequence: CASSKAPGLENYEQYV. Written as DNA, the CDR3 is TGTGCCAGCAGCAAAGCCCCGGGACTAGAAAACTACGAGCAGTACGTC.

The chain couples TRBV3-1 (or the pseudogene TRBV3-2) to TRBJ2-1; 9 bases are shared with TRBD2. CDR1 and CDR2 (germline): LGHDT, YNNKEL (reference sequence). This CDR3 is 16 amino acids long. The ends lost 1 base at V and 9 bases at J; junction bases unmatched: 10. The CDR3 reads CASSQGISGRFSEQFF. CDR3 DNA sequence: TGTGCCAGCAGCCAAGGCATTAGCGGGAGATTTAGTGAGCAGTTCTTC.

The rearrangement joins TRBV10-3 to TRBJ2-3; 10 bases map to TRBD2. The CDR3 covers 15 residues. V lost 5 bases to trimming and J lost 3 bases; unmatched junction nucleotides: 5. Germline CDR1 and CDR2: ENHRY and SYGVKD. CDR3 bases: TGTGCCATCAGTCCGGGACTAGCGAGAACAGATACGCAGTATTTT. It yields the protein CAISPGLARTDTQYF.

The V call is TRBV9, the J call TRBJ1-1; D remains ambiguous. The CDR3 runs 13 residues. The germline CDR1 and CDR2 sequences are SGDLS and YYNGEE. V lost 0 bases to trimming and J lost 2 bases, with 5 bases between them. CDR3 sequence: CASSVVYNTEAFF. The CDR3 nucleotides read TGTGCCAGCAGCGTAGTATATAACACTGAAGCTTTCTTT.